These 2 T cell receptor beta chains originate from one sample sequenced in a study of T-cell memory formation after mild COVID-19. TCRdb reprocessed the 5' RACE reads via MiXCR and lists one record per CDR3 protein. The sample contains approximately 350,000 distinct CDR3 sequences, around an eighth of which appear only once. The sample consisted of PBMCs or a T cell subset sorted from them (not recorded which). These TCRs come from a man between 18 and 35 years old who had mild COVID-19 (a few samples of this study predate the infection). Cell type and time point are not known.

This clonotype was observed many times. The chain is built from TRBV6-5 and TRBJ2-1, with D tentatively TRBD2 (6 bases). There are 15 residues in the CDR3. Germline V gives CDR1 MNHEY, CDR2 SVGAGI. Trimming removed 0 bases from V and 9 bases from J, with 15 bases in between. DNA for the CDR3: TGTGCCAGCAGTTACTCGATGGGACTTGGGGGTGAGCAGTTCTTC. It codes for CASSYSMGLGGEQFF.

This clonotype was seen many times. The chain couples TRBV9 to TRBJ1-5, with 9 bases that match TRBD1. Germline CDR1 SGDLS, CDR2 YYNGEE. This CDR3 has 14 amino acids. Trimming cost V 0 bases and J 5 bases; bases outside gene matches: 0. CDR3 loop: CASSVGQGDQPQHF. The CDR3, as DNA: TGTGCCAGCAGCGTAGGACAGGGGGATCAGCCCCAGCATTTT.